This T cell receptor (beta chain) was found in a study of beta chain features in type 1 diabetes. The authors reverse transcribed all of the isolated RNA, so sequencing captured expressed TCRB transcripts. Method: immunoSEQ multiplex PCR; TCRdb's copy keeps in-frame clones and lacks some. Of about half a million clones in the sample, approximately 10% were seen once. The sample comprised naive CD4+ T cells from blood. The sequence was obtained from a woman aged 18-35 years in good health.

The CDR3, as DNA: TGTGCCACCAGCAGAGATTGGTCCATGACCTTCAATCAGCCCCAGCATTTT. Translated: CATSRDWSMTFNQPQHF. The rearrangement links TRBV15 to TRBJ1-5; D is ambiguous. Looked up from germline, CDR1 is LNHNV and CDR2 is YYDKDF (reference sequence). Trimming cost V 0 bases and J 3 bases, with 15 bases left between them. The CDR3 runs 17 residues.